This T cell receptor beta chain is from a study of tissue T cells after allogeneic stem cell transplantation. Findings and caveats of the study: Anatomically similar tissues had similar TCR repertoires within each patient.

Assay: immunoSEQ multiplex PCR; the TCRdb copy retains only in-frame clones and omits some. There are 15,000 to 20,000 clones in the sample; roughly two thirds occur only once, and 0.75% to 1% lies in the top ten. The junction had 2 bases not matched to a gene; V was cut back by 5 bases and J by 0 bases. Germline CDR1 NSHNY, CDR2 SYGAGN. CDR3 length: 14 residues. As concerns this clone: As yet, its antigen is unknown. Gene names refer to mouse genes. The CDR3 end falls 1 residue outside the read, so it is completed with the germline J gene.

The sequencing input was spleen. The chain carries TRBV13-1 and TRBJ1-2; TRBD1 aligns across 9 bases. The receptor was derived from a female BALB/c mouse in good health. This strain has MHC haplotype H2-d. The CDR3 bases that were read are TGTGCCAGCAGGGGACAGGGATCAAACTCCGACTACACC. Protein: CASRGQGSNSDYT. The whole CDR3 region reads CASRGQGSNSDYTF.